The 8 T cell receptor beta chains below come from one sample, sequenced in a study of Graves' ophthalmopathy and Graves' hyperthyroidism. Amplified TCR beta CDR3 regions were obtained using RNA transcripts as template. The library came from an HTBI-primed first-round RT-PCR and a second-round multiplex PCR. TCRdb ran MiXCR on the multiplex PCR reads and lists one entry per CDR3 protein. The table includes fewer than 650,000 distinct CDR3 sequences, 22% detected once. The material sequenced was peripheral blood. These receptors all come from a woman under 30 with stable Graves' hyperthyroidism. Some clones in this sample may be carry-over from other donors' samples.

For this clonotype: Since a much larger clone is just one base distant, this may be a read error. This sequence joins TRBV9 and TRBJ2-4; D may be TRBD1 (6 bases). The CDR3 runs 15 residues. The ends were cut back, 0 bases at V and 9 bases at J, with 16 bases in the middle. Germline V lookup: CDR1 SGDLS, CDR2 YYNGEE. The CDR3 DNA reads TGTGCCAGCAGCGTAGGTGGACAGTATGAAATCATTCAGTACTTC. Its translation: CASSVGGQYEIIQYF.

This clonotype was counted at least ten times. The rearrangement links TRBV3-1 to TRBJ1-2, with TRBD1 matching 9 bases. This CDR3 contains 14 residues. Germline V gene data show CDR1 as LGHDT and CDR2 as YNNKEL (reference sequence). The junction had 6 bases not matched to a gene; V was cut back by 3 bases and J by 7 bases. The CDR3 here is CASSQQQGASGYTF. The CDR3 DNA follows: TGTGCCAGCAGCCAGCAACAGGGGGCGAGTGGCTACACCTTC.

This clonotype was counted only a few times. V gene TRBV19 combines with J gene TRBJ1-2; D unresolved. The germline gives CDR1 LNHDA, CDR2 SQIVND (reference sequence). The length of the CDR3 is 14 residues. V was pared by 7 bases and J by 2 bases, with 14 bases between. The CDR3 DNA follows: TGTGCCAGTACCTATGGGAGAGCCAACTATGGCTACACCTTC. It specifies CASTYGRANYGYTF.

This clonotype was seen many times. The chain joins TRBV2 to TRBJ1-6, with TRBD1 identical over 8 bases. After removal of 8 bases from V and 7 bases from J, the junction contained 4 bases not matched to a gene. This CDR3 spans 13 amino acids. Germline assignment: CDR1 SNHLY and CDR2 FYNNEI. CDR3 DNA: TGTGCCAGCGGACAGGGAATGAATTCACCCCTCCACTTT. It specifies CASGQGMNSPLHF.

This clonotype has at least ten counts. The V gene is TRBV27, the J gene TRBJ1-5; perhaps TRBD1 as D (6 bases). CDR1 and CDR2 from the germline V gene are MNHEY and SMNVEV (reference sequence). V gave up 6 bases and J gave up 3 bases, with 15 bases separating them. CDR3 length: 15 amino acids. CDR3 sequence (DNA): TGTGCCAGCAGCCCTGACAGGTCCCTCAATCAGCCCCAGCATTTT. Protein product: CASSPDRSLNQPQHF.

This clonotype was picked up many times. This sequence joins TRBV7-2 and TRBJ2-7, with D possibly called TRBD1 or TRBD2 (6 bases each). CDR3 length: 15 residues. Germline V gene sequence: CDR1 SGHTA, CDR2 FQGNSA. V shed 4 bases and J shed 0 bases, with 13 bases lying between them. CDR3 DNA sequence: TGTGCCAGCAGCTCCCCTAGGGGGGTCTCCTACGAGCAGTACTTC. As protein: CASSSPRGVSYEQYF. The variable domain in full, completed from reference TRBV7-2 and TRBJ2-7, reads GAGVSQSPSNKVTEKGKDVELRCDPISGHTALYWYRQSLGQGLEFLIYFQGNSAPDKSGLPSDRFSAERTGGSVSTLTIQRTQQEDSAVYLCASSSPRGVSYEQYFGPGTRLTVT.

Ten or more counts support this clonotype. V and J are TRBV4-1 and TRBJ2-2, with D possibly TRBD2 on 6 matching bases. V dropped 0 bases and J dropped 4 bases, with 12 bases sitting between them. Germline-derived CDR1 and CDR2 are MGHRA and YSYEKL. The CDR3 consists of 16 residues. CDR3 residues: CASSQDSLASTGELFF. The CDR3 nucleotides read TGCGCCAGCAGCCAAGATAGTCTAGCGAGCACCGGGGAGCTGTTTTTT.

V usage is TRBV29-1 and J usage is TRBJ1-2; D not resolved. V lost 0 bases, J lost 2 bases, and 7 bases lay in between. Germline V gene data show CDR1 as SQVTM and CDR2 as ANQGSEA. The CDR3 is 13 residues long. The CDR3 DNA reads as TGCAGCGTTGAAGATCTAAAAAACTATGGCTACACCTTC. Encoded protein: CSVEDLKNYGYTF.